Listed below are T cell receptor beta chains from one sample, sequenced in a study of blood T cell repertoires in COVID-19. Using immunoSEQ multiplex PCR, the repertoire was profiled, and TCRdb retains in-frame clones only, with some absent. This repertoire shows some 75,000 clones, about 70% found once; its top ten account for about 20%. The sample comprised peripheral blood. Every receptor here comes from a woman aged 80 or over with active or convalescent COVID-19. The CDR3 runs from the conserved cysteine through the conserved F or W. The D gene is left open where the match is weak. Some rows mark clone size as missing; the rest say once, few, many or name a class of expanded clone.

size: .; D: .; V: TRBV18; J: TRBJ2-5; CDR3: CASSPKLADQETQYF; DNA: TGTGCCAGCTCACCAAAACTAGCAGACCAAGAGACCCAGTACTTC
size: once; D: .; V: TRBV7-2; J: TRBJ2-1; CDR3: CASSFVSIAEQFF; DNA: TGTGCCAGCAGCTTCGTATCGATAGCTGAGCAGTTCTTC
size: .; D: .; V: TRBV24-1; J: TRBJ2-1; CDR3: CATSDATGFRGYNEQFF; DNA: TGTGCCACCAGTGATGCGACAGGTTTTAGAGGGTACAATGAGCAGTTCTTC
size: .; D: TRBD2; V: TRBV24-1; J: TRBJ2-3; CDR3: CATSVGGGSDTQYF; DNA: TGTGCCACCAGTGTGGGCGGGGGTTCAGATACGCAGTATTTT
size: once; D: .; V: TRBV7-2; J: TRBJ1-5; CDR3: CASSREGGESNQPQHF; DNA: TGTGCCAGCAGCCGGGAAGGGGGGGAGAGCAATCAGCCCCAGCATTTT
size: .; D: .; V: TRBV6-1; J: TRBJ2-7; CDR3: CASSEPGYEQYF; DNA: TGTGCCAGCAGTGAGCCAGGCTACGAGCAGTACTTC
size: .; D: .; V: TRBV5-5; J: TRBJ1-6; CDR3: CASSFRGAAYNSPLHF; DNA: TGTGCCAGCAGCTTTCGGGGGGCCGCCTATAATTCACCCCTCCACTTT
size: .; D: .; V: TRBV6-5; J: TRBJ2-7; CDR3: CASSYSARTSEQYF; DNA: TGTGCCAGCAGTTACTCTGCTCGCACTAGCGAGCAGTACTTC
size: .; D: TRBD2; V: TRBV3-1/TRBV3-2; J: TRBJ2-1; CDR3: CASSQGRAGVNEQFF; DNA: TGTGCCAGCAGCCAAGGGAGAGCGGGGGTGAATGAGCAGTTCTTC
size: .; D: TRBD1; V: TRBV7-2; J: TRBJ2-3; CDR3: CASSLGGQGAGDTQYF; DNA: TGTGCCAGCAGCTTAGGGGGACAGGGGGCCGGAGATACGCAGTATTTT
size: .; D: TRBD2; V: TRBV27; J: TRBJ2-7; CDR3: CASSLSRLAGFEQYF; DNA: TGTGCCAGCAGTTTATCCAGACTAGCGGGGTTTGAGCAGTACTTC
size: .; D: .; V: TRBV19; J: TRBJ2-1; CDR3: CASSIDIQVGNEQFF; DNA: TGTGCCAGTAGTATCGACATTCAAGTGGGCAATGAGCAGTTCTTC
size: .; D: .; V: TRBV7-2; J: TRBJ1-1; CDR3: CASSGEGEAFF; DNA: TGTGCCAGCAGTGGGGAGGGTGAAGCTTTCTTT
size: many; D: TRBD1; V: TRBV3-1/TRBV3-2; J: TRBJ1-1; CDR3: CASRRGQGSTEAFF; DNA: TGTGCCAGCAGACGAGGACAGGGATCGACTGAAGCTTTCTTT
size: .; D: .; V: TRBV27; J: TRBJ2-1; CDR3: CASSLTIGNHNEQFF; DNA: TGTGCCAGCAGTTTGACTATAGGGAACCACAATGAGCAGTTCTTC
size: few; D: .; V: TRBV28; J: TRBJ2-3; CDR3: CASSFLAGTDTQYF; DNA: TGTGCCAGCAGTTTCCTGGCGGGCACAGATACGCAGTATTTT